The clone carrying this T cell receptor (beta chain) has more than one count but fewer than ten. The antigen is not known. The sample is drawn from a study of CD8 T cells in ankylosing spondylitis. Germline CDR1 is SEHNR and CDR2 is FQNEAQ (reference sequence). Trimming took off 5 bases at V and 6 bases at J, with 16 bases between the two ends. This CDR3 is built from 15 residues. Quantitative 5'-RACE was performed with molecular barcodes, and it yielded the TCR beta libraries. TCRdb used MiXCR to reprocess the 5' RACE reads, holding one entry per CDR3 protein. The sample holds a few hundred thousand distinct CDR3 sequences, 15% to 20% seen once. Study outcomes and limitations: Past studies reported some motif variants in reactive arthritis synovial fluid and blood. According to the report, clones linked to the disease were significantly enriched in matched synovial fluid samples taken from ankylosing spondylitis patients. A TCR beta motif of eight highly homologous variants appeared characteristic of ankylosing spondylitis blood. Disease-linked clones were found to be CD8+ and relatively rare in peripheral blood.

V and J are TRBV7-9 and TRBJ2-2; a possible D gene is TRBD1 (5 bases). Sequences were obtained from blood, either unsorted or a sorted T cell fraction (not recorded which). The TCR sequence derives from a male donor with ankylosing spondylitis. CDR3: CASSPTRVVAGELFF. The CDR3 DNA sequence: TGTGCCAGCAGCCCCACCAGGGTGGTCGCCGGGGAGCTGTTTTTT.